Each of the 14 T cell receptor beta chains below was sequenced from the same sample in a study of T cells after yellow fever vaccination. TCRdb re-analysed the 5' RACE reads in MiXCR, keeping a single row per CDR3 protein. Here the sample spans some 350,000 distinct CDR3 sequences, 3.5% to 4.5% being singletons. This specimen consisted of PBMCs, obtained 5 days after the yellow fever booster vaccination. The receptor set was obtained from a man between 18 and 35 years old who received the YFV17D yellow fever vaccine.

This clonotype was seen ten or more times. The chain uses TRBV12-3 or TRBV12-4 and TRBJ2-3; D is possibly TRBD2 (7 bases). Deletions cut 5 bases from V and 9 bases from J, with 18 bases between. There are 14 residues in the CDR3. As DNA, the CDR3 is TGTGCCAGCAGTCGAGGGGGGGGTTTTGACACGCAGTATTTT. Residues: CASSRGGGFDTQYF.

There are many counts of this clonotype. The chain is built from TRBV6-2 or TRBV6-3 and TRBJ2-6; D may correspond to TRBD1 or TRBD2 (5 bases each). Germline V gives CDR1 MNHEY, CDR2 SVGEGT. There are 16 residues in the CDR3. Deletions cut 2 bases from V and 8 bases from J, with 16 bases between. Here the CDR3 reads CASSYRGEMPSNVLTF. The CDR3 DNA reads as TGTGCCAGCAGTTACAGAGGGGAGATGCCGTCCAACGTCCTGACTTTC.

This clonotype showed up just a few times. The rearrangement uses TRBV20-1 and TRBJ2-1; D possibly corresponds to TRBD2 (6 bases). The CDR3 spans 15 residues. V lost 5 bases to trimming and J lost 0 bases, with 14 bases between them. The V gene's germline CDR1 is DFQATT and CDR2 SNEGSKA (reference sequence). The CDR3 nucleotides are TGCAGTGCTGGGGGGACTTTCAGCTCCTACAATGAGCAGTTCTTC. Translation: CSAGGTFSSYNEQFF.

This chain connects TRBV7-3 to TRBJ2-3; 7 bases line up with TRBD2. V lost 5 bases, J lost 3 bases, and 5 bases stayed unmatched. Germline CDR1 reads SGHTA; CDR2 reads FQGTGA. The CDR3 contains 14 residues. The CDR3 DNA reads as TGTGCCAGCAGCCCCAGACTAGCAACAGATACGCAGTATTTT. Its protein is CASSPRLATDTQYF. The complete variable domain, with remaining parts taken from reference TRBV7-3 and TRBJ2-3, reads GAGVSQTPSNKVTEKGKYVELRCDPISGHTALYWYRQSLGQGPEFLIYFQGTGAADDSGLPNDRFFAVRPEGSVSTLKIQRTERGDSAVYLCASSPRLATDTQYFGPGTRLTVL.

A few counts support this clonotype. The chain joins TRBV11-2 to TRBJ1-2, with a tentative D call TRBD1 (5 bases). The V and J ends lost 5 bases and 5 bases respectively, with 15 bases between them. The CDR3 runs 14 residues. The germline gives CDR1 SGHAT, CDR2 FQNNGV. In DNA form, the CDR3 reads TGTGCCAGCAGCCTCGCTGACAGTGTGTATGGCTACACCTTC. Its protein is CASSLADSVYGYTF.

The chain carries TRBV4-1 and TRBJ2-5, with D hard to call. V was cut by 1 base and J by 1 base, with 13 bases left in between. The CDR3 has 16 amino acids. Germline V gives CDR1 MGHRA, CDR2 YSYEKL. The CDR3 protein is CASSQVGPLLQETQYF. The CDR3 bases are TGCGCCAGCAGCCAAGTCGGGCCCTTACTCCAAGAGACCCAGTACTTC.

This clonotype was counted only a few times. CDR3 region: CASSQYTGAYNEQFF. CDR3 bases: TGTGCCAGCAGCCAATATACAGGGGCTTACAATGAGCAGTTCTTC. The rearrangement uses TRBV3-1 and TRBJ2-1, with 7 bases identical to TRBD1. Losses at the gene ends were 2 bases for V and 4 bases for J; bases not matched to a gene: 5. In germline, CDR1 is LGHDT, CDR2 YNNKEL (reference sequence). The CDR3 extends over 15 amino acids.

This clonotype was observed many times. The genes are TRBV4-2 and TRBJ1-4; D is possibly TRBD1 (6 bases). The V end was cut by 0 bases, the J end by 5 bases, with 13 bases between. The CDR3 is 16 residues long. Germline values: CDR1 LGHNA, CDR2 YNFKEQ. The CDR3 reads CASSQDRGGGNEKLFF. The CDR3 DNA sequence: TGTGCCAGCAGCCAAGATCGGGGTGGGGGCAATGAAAAACTGTTTTTT.

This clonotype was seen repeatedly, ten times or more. DNA for the CDR3: TGTGCCAGCAGCTCCCGATTGCGGGGGCGCGGCGGGGAGCTGTTTTTT. Protein: CASSSRLRGRGGELFF. The V and J genes are TRBV7-9 and TRBJ2-2; tentative D call: TRBD2 (7 bases). Trimming took 4 bases from V and 7 from J, leaving 19 bases between them. Germline assignment: CDR1 SEHNR and CDR2 FQNEAQ (reference sequence). There are 16 residues in the CDR3.

The CDR3 protein is CASSLVGQGVVYTEAFF. Written as DNA, the CDR3 is TGTGCCAGCAGCTTAGTTGGACAGGGGGTGGTATACACTGAAGCTTTCTTT. The genes are TRBV7-2 and TRBJ1-1; 10 bases align to TRBD1. The germline V gene has CDR1 SGHTA and CDR2 FQGNSA. CDR3 length: 17 residues. The junction had 8 bases not matched to a gene; V was cut back by 1 base and J by 3 bases.

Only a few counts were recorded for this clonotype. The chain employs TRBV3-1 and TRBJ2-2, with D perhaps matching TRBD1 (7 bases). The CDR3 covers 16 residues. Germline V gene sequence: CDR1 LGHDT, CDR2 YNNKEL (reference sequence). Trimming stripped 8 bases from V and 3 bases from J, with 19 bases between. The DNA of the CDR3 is TGTGCCAGCCACTCCGCGGGACAGCCTTACACCGGGGAGCTGTTTTTT. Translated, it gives CASHSAGQPYTGELFF.

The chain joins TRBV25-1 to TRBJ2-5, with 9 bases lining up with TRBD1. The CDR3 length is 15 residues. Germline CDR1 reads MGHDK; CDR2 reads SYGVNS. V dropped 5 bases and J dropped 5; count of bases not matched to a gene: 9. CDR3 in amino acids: CASSPPRQGGETQYF. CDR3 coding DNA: TGTGCCAGCAGTCCCCCCCGACAGGGGGGCGAGACCCAGTACTTC.

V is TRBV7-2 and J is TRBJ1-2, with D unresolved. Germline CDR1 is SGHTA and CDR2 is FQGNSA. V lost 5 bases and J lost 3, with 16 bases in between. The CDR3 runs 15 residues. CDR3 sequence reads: CASSLDSSTDYGYTF. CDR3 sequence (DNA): TGTGCCAGCAGCCTAGACTCAAGCACGGACTATGGCTACACCTTC.

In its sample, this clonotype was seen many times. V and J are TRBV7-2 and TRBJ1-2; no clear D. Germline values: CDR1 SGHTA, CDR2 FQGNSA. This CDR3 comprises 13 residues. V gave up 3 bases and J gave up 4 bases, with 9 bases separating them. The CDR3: CASSFGVRYGYTF. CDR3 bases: TGTGCCAGCAGCTTCGGGGTTCGCTATGGCTACACCTTC.